A single T cell receptor (beta chain) is shown here with its context. What it recognizes is unknown. This specimen belongs to a study of T cells after yellow fever vaccination. Study-level findings and limits: Contaminating bulk clonotypes could be abundant in FACS-sorted repertoires. Among primary-vaccination clones, most reappeared after the booster, at around 97% for CD4 and 85% to 90% for CD8.

The V gene's germline CDR1 is SGHTA and CDR2 FQGNSA. The CDR3 is 16 amino acids. V trimming: 2 bases; J trimming: 3 bases; junction bases outside the gene matches: 7. Each CDR3 protein is one row after TCRdb ran MiXCR on the 5' RACE reads. The repertoire holds a few hundred thousand distinct CDR3 sequences, with roughly a fifth as singletons. This receptor was taken from a man aged 30 to 45 who received the YFV17D yellow fever vaccine. The starting material was PBMCs, obtained 15 days after the yellow fever booster vaccination. The gene calls are TRBV7-2 and TRBJ2-1; 7 positions match TRBD1. CDR3 region: CASSLWVGTDYNEQFF. In DNA form, the CDR3 reads TGTGCCAGCAGCTTATGGGTGGGGACAGACTACAATGAGCAGTTCTTC.